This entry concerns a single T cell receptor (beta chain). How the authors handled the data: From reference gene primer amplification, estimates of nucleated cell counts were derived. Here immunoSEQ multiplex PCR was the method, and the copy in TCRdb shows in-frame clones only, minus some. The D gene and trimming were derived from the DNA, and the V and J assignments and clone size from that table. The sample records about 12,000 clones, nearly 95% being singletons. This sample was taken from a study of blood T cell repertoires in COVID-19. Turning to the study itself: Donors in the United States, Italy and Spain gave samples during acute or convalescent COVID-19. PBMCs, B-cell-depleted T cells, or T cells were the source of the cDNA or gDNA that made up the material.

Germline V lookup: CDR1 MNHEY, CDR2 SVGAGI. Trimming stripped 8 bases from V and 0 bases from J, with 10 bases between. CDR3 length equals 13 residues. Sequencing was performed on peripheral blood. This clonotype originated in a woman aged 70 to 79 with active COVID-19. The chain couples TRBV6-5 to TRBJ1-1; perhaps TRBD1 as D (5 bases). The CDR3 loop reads CASPRDLNTEAFF. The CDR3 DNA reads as TGTGCCAGCCCCAGGGACTTGAACACTGAAGCTTTCTTT.